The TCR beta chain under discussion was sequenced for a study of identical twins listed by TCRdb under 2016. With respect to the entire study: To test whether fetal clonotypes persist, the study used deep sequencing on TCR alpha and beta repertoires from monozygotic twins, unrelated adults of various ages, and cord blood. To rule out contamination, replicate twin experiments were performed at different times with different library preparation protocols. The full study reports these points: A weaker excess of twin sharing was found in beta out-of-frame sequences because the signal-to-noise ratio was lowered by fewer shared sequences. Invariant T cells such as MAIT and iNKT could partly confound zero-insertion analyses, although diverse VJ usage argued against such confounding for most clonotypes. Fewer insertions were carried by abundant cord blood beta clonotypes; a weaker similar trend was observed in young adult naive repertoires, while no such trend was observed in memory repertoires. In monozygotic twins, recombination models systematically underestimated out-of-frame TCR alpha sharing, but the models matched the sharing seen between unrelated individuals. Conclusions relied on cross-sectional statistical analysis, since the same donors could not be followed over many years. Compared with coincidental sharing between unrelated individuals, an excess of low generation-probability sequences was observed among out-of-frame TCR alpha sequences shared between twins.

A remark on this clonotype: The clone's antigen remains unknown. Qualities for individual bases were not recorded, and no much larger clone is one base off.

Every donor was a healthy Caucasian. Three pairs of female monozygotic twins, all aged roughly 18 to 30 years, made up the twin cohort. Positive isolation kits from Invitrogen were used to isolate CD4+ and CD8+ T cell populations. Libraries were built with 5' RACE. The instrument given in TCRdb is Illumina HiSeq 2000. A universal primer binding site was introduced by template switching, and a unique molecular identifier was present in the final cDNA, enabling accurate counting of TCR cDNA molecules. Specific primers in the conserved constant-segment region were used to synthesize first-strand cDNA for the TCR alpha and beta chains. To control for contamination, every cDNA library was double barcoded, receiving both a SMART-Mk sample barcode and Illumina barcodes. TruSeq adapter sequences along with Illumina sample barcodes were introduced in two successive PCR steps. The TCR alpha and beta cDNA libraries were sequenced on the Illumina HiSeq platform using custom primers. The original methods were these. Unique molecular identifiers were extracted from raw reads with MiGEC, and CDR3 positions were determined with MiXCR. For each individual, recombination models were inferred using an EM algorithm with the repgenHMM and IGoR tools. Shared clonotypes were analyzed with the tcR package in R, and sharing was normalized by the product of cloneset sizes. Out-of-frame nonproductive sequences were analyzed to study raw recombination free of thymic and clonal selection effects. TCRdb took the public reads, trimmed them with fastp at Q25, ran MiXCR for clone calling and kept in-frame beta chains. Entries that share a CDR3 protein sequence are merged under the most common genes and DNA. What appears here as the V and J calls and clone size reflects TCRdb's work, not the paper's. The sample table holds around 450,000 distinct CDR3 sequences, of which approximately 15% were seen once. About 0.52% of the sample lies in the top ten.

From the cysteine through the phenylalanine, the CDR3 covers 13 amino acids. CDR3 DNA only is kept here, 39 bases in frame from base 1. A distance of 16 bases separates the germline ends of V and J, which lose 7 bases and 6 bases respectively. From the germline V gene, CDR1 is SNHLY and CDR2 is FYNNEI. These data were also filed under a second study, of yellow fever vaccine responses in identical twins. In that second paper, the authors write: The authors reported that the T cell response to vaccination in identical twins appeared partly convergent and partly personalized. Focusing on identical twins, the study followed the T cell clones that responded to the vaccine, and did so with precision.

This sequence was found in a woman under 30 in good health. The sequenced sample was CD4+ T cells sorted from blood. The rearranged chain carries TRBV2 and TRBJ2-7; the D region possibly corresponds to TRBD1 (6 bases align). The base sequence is TGTGCCAGCACGGGGCAGGGGACCCTCGAGCAGTACTTC. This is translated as CASTGQGTLEQYF.